The source of this TCR beta chain is a study of low-dose radiotherapy and immunotherapy resistance in tumors. Study context: Every two weeks patients got nivolumab 240 mg flat dose, plus ipilimumab 1 mg/kg every six weeks, intravenously. Patients received cyclophosphamide 200 mg/m2 intravenously every two weeks, the day before radiation-immunotherapy.

Trimming removed 2 bases from V and 5 bases from J; junction bases left unmatched: 6. The CDR3 is 16 amino acids. Germline loops: CDR1 SGHTA, CDR2 FQGNSA. Time point denoted: before trial treatment. Donors, who were enrolled in a single-arm phase I dose-escalation trial, received nivolumab, ipilimumab, aspirin, low-dose cyclophosphamide and low-dose radiotherapy. This clonotype was recorded many times. TRAV- and TRBV-specific primers, spanning alpha and beta chains, primed first-strand cDNA. Both a constant-region primer and a V-primer adapter served to amplify TCRs across 15 to 20 PCR cycles. mRNA, after isolation, was amplified by in vitro transcription. TCRdb used MiXCR to reprocess the reads, holding one entry per CDR3 protein. Of under 90,000 distinct CDR3 sequences in the sample, around 30% were seen once.

The chain recombines TRBV7-2 with TRBJ2-5; 12 bases align to TRBD2. This receptor was obtained from a female donor with ovarian cancer. The material was PBMCs, obtained before treatment. The CDR3 region is CASSLLAGGPRETQYF. Here the CDR3 DNA reads TGTGCCAGCAGCTTACTAGCGGGAGGGCCGCGGGAGACCCAGTACTTC.